Below, one TCR beta chain is given with its context. Its antigen is as yet unknown. The germline V gene encodes CDR1 SGHDN and CDR2 FVKESK. This CDR3 is built from 19 residues. V lost 3 bases to trimming and J lost 0 bases, with 18 bases between them. Samples underwent the assay at deep level. The genomic DNA of each subset was split evenly across several immunoSEQ plates. Clones were sequenced by immunoSEQ multiplex PCR, and TCRdb holds only the in-frame ones, with some missing. The table shows 2 million to 2.5 million clones, with over 85% occurring only once. The entry originates in a study of shared clonotypes between healthy human individuals. Study-wide background: Each donor contributed plates that comprised three CD4 naive, three CD4 memory, two CD8 naive and one CD8 memory.

Notes on the study in general: Sorted-subset sequencing was shown by rarefaction to be incomplete despite large depth.

The V and J genes are TRBV14 and TRBJ2-6; a weak D match, TRBD1 (7 bases). Sequencing was performed on naive CD4+ T cells from PBMCs. The subset was: CD45RA+ positively selected. The source of this sequence is a man between 18 and 35 years old in good health. Some clones in this sample may be carry-over from other donors' samples. The CDR3 DNA reads TGTGCCAGCAGCCAGGGGGGACAGCCATCTTTCTCTGGGGCCAACGTCCTGACTTTC. Protein sequence: CASSQGGQPSFSGANVLTF.